This is a list of T cell receptor beta chains from one sample in a study of T and B cells in COVID-19 patients. Each CDR3 protein is one row after TCRdb ran MiXCR on the multiplex PCR reads. The profile covers under 500 distinct CDR3 sequences, with roughly 20% appearing a single time and less than 40% taken by the ten largest. Sequenced sample: blood. The receptors originated from a human donor with active COVID-19. Each CDR3 is given with its conserved first and last residue. The order of the fields is D gene, J gene, V gene, clone size, CDR3 DNA, CDR3 protein. A D gene is named only where the DNA matches it firmly. Size is stated for part of the rows, as once, few or many counts, or as a class when the clone is expanded.

>.|TRBJ2-7|TRBV7-9|once
TGTGCCAGCAGCTTAAACGCAAACTCCTACGAGCAGTACTTC
CASSLNANSYEQYF
>.|TRBJ2-7|TRBV6-2/TRBV6-3|large
TGTGCCAGCAAACGTAACGACGGATACGAGCAGTACTTC
CASKRNDGYEQYF
>.|TRBJ2-7|TRBV23-1|few
TGCGCCAGCAGTCAATGTGCAGGCAACTACGAGCAGTACTTC
CASSQCAGNYEQYF
>.|TRBJ1-5|TRBV20-1|few
TGCAGTGCTAGGGATACAGGGTCGGATCAGCCCCAGCATTTT
CSARDTGSDQPQHF
>.|TRBJ2-7|TRBV7-9|medium-sized
TGTGCCAGCAGCTCGACAGGTGTCTACGAGCAGTACTTC
CASSSTGVYEQYF
>.|TRBJ2-1|TRBV7-2|medium-sized
TGTGCCAGCAGCTTAGTGAATACCGGCGATGAGCAGTTCTTC
CASSLVNTGDEQFF
>.|TRBJ2-7|TRBV29-1|.
TGCAGCGGGACCCAGGGCTACGAGCAGTACTTC
CSGTQGYEQYF
>.|TRBJ2-3|TRBV7-2|medium-sized
TGTGCCAGCAGCCTCCCAGATACGCAGTATTTT
CASSLPDTQYF
>TRBD2|TRBJ2-5|TRBV2|.
TGTGCCAGCAGGCAAGCCCTAGCGGGAGGTGAGACCCAGTACTTC
CASRQALAGGETQYF
>.|TRBJ1-2|TRBV11-3|.
TGTGCCAGCAGCCGAACCTCCCTCTTCTATGGCTACACCTTC
CASSRTSLFYGYTF
>.|TRBJ1-2|TRBV28|few
TGTGCCAGCACGATCCAGAGTACTAACTATGGCTACACCTTC
CASTIQSTNYGYTF
>TRBD2|TRBJ2-5|TRBV19|large
TGTGCCAGTAGTACGGGGGGTCGGGAGACCCAGTACTTC
CASSTGGRETQYF
>.|TRBJ1-2|TRBV7-9|medium-sized
TGTGCCAGCAGCTTAGTGGGAGGGGACCAGGGGAACTATGGCTACACCTTC
CASSLVGGDQGNYGYTF
>.|TRBJ1-5|TRBV5-7|medium-sized
TGTGCCAGCAGCTTGTCCGCCAATCAGCCCCAGCATTTT
CASSLSANQPQHF
>TRBD1|TRBJ1-6|TRBV10-3|large
TGTGCCATCCAGCCGGGAGGGGACAGGGGGCTTGACAATTCACCCCTCCACTTT
CAIQPGGDRGLDNSPLHF
>.|TRBJ2-7|TRBV27|.
TGTGCCAGCAGTCCCTTGGGCTACGAGCAGTACTTC
CASSPLGYEQYF
>TRBD2|TRBJ2-1|TRBV28|medium-sized
TGTGCCAGCCATTCTGGCGGGAGGATGGGTGAGCAGTTCTTC
CASHSGGRMGEQFF
>TRBD1|TRBJ2-1|TRBV6-1|few
TGTGCCAGCAGTGCCCCGGGACAGGGAGGTGGTGAGCAGTTCTTC
CASSAPGQGGGEQFF
>.|TRBJ2-2|TRBV7-2|few
TGTGCCAGCAGCCCATATCTGGCGGGAACCGGGGAGCTGTTTTTT
CASSPYLAGTGELFF
>.|TRBJ2-2|TRBV19|large
TGTGCCATCGCAAACAGGGGAGGCGGGGAGCTGTTTTTT
CAIANRGGGELFF
>TRBD2|TRBJ2-1|TRBV20-1|medium-sized
TGCAGTGCTAGAGATCCAGCGGGGTCCGCCTACAATGAGCAGTTCTTC
CSARDPAGSAYNEQFF
>TRBD1|TRBJ2-2|TRBV7-3|medium-sized
TGTGCCAGCAGCGGGACAGCTGGCGGGGAGCTGTTTTTT
CASSGTAGGELFF
>.|TRBJ2-7|TRBV10-3|large
TGTGCCATCAGTGAGTTTCTGATCTACGAGCAGTACTTC
CAISEFLIYEQYF
>.|TRBJ2-7|TRBV11-2|few
TGTGCCAGCAGCCCAGGGGACCCCTCTGGGGAGCAGTACTTC
CASSPGDPSGEQYF
>.|TRBJ2-2|TRBV27|large
TGTGCCAGCAGTTTATCGATAGGGCCCACCGGGAACACCGGGGAGCTGTTTTTT
CASSLSIGPTGNTGELFF
>.|TRBJ2-7|TRBV19|large
TGTGCCAGTAGTATAAGGGAGTCCCCCTACGAGCAGTACTTC
CASSIRESPYEQYF